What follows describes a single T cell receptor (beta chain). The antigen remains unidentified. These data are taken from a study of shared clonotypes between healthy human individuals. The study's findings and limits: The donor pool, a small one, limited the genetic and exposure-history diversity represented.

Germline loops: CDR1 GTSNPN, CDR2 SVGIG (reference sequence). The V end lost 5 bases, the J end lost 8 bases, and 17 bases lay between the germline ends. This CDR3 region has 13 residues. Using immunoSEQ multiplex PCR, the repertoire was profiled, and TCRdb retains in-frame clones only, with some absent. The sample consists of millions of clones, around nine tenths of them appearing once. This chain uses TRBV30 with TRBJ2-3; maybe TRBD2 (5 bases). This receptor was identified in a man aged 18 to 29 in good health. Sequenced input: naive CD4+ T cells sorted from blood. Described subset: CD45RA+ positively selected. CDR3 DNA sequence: TGTGCCTGGGAGCGGCGAGCACTAGGTACGCAGTATTTT. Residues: CAWERRALGTQYF.